The 32 T cell receptor beta chains given below trace back to one sample, sequenced in a study of blood T cell repertoires in COVID-19. Some clones are missing from TCRdb's copy, which holds only in-frame ones; the method was immunoSEQ multiplex PCR. The sample contains about 80,000 clones, less than 85% of which appear only once. The specimen sequenced was peripheral blood. The receptors stem from a man between 65 and 80 years old with active or convalescent COVID-19.

The rearrangement joins TRBV5-1 to TRBJ2-7, with TRBD1 identical over 9 bases. Trimming took 2 bases from V and 3 from J; bases not matched to a gene: 6. This CDR3 has 15 amino acids. Germline loops: CDR1 SGHRS, CDR2 YFSETQ. The CDR3 spells CASSFPGTGNYEQYF. The CDR3 DNA reads as TGCGCCAGCAGCTTCCCCGGGACAGGGAACTACGAGCAGTACTTC.

The genes are TRBV30 and TRBJ1-4; tentatively, D is TRBD1 (5 bases). V lost 5 bases, J lost 8 bases, and 15 bases lay in between. The CDR3 has 13 residues. CDR1 GTSNPN and CDR2 SVGIG come from the germline V gene (reference sequence). The CDR3: CAWDAGHGEKLFF. CDR3 nucleotides: TGTGCCTGGGATGCGGGGCATGGGGAAAAACTGTTTTTT.

This chain joins TRBV10-1 and TRBJ2-6; 8 nucleotides match TRBD1. CDR3 length: 17 residues. Germline loops: CDR1 WNHNN, CDR2 SYGVQD (reference sequence). V shed 5 bases and J 2 bases; nucleotides not matched to a gene: 8. The CDR3 sequence is CASSSGQGWAGANVLTF. The CDR3 nucleotides are TGCGCCAGCAGTTCCGGACAGGGCTGGGCTGGGGCCAACGTCCTGACTTTC.

The chain links TRBV15 to TRBJ1-5; 7 bases match TRBD1. CDR1 and CDR2 from the germline V gene are LNHNV and YYDKDF (reference sequence). The V gene end was trimmed by 4 bases and the J gene end by 6 bases; junction bases not matched to a gene: 12. The CDR3 extends over 16 amino acids. CDR3 bases: TGTGCCACCAGCATAGGGAACAGGGGTGAGGGTCAGCCCCAGCATTTT. Translated: CATSIGNRGEGQPQHF.

This clone was detected only a few times. This chain uses TRBV7-2 with TRBJ1-3; 7 positions agree with TRBD1. Trimming cost V 3 bases and J 2 bases; bases outside gene matches: 7. The CDR3 is 16 residues long. CDR1 SGHTA and CDR2 FQGNSA come from the germline V gene. CDR3 protein: CASSLISTGTGNTIYF. CDR3 bases: TGTGCCAGCAGCTTGATATCGACAGGGACTGGAAACACCATATATTTT.

This chain joins TRBV7-6 and TRBJ2-2; 10 bases line up with TRBD1. This CDR3 region has 16 residues. Germline assignment: CDR1 SGHVS and CDR2 FNYEAQ. V lost 0 bases to trimming and J lost 5 bases; unmatched junction nucleotides: 3. DNA for the CDR3: TGTGCCAGCAGCTTAGCCGGGGACAGGGGTACCGGGGAGCTGTTTTTT. Protein sequence: CASSLAGDRGTGELFF.

The sample holds a few counts of this clone. This sequence joins TRBV19 and TRBJ1-4; 8 bases agree with TRBD1. CDR1 LNHDA and CDR2 SQIVND come from the germline V gene (reference sequence). The CDR3 has 15 residues. Germline trimming cut 1 base from V and 4 bases from J; bases unmatched to any gene: 2. The CDR3 is CASSIAGGYNEKLFF. The CDR3 DNA sequence: TGTGCCAGTAGTATAGCAGGGGGCTATAATGAAAAACTGTTTTTT.

The CDR3 DNA sequence: TGTGCCAGCAGCCAATCAACTAATGAAAAACTGTTTTTT. It encodes CASSQSTNEKLFF. The chain links TRBV5-4 to TRBJ1-4; D is unclear. This CDR3 contains 13 residues. Trimming left V 4 bases short and J 0 bases short, with 4 bases between. Per germline, CDR1 SGHNT and CDR2 YYREEE (reference sequence).

The V gene is TRBV7-9, the J gene TRBJ2-1, with 7 bases fitting TRBD2. Germline CDR1 SEHNR, CDR2 FQNEAQ (reference sequence). This CDR3 has 12 residues. Trimming took 5 bases from V and 9 from J; bases not matched to a gene: 4. The CDR3: CASSTGGGEQFF. CDR3 nucleotide sequence: TGTGCCAGCAGCACAGGCGGGGGTGAGCAGTTCTTC. The whole variable domain, filled in from reference TRBV7-9 and TRBJ2-1, reads DTGVSQNPRHKITKRGQNVTFRCDPISEHNRLYWYRQTLGQGPEFLTYFQNEAQLEKSRLLSDRFSAERPKGSFSTLEIQRTEQGDSAMYLCASSTGGGEQFFGPGTRLTVL.

The V gene is TRBV3-1 (or the pseudogene TRBV3-2), the J gene TRBJ2-1, with D perhaps matching TRBD2 (6 bases). The germline V and J ends were trimmed by 2 bases and 7 bases, with 15 bases remaining between them. Germline CDR1 is LGHDT and CDR2 is YNNKEL (reference sequence). The CDR3 loop spans 15 amino acids. Written as DNA, the CDR3 is TGTGCCAGCAGCCAAAGTCGTACAGGAGGGAATGAGCAGTTCTTC. It encodes CASSQSRTGGNEQFF.

The chain joins TRBV5-1 to TRBJ1-4; tentative D call: TRBD1 (6 bases). The CDR3 length is 13 residues. The germline CDR1 and CDR2 sequences are SGHRS and YFSETQ. The ends were cut back, 3 bases at V and 7 bases at J, with 10 bases in the middle. CDR3 DNA: TGCGCCAGCAGCTCAGGGGAGATTGAAAAACTGTTTTTT. It translates to CASSSGEIEKLFF. Full variable domain (remainder filled in from reference TRBV5-1 and TRBJ1-4): KAGVTQTPRYLIKTRGQQVTLSCSPISGHRSVSWYQQTPGQGLQFLFEYFSETQRNKGNFPGRFSGRQFSNSRSEMNVSTLELGDSALYLCASSSGEIEKLFFGSGTQLSVL.

The rearrangement joins TRBV2 to TRBJ1-3, with a possible D match to TRBD1 (5 bases). There are 16 residues in the CDR3. CDR1 is SNHLY, CDR2 FYNNEI, per germline. V was cut by 2 bases and J by 0 bases, with 11 bases left in between. The CDR3 sequence: CASSEQGSYSGNTIYF. CDR3 coding DNA: TGTGCCAGCAGTGAACAGGGTAGCTACTCTGGAAACACCATATATTTT.

This chain joins TRBV10-1 and TRBJ1-5; possibly TRBD1 for D (5 bases). V lost 5 bases to trimming and J lost 3 bases, with 11 bases between them. The CDR3 is 14 residues long. Looked up from germline, CDR1 is WNHNN and CDR2 is SYGVQD (reference sequence). The DNA for the CDR3 is TGCGCCAGCAGTCCTGGGGGGTCCAATCAGCCCCAGCATTTT. Translating gives CASSPGGSNQPQHF.

The gene calls are TRBV6-5 and TRBJ2-3; D is ambiguous. Germline CDR1 is MNHEY and CDR2 is SVGAGI. The CDR3 is 14 amino acids. Trimming took 7 bases from V and 4 from J, leaving 15 bases between them. Written as DNA, the CDR3 is TGTGCCAGCAAGTCCGTCCGCGAGGCAGATACGCAGTATTTT. Amino acid sequence: CASKSVREADTQYF.

In this sample, this clone turned up once. This chain joins TRBV7-2 and TRBJ1-5; no firm D call. V was trimmed by 1 base and J by 7 bases, leaving 8 bases between them. CDR1 is SGHTA and CDR2 is FQGNSA in the germline V gene. The CDR3 is 13 amino acids. Here the CDR3 reads CASSLEYRQPQHF. The CDR3 DNA reads TGTGCCAGCAGCTTAGAGTACAGACAGCCCCAGCATTTT.

This chain joins TRBV7-3 and TRBJ2-5, with TRBD2 identical over 8 bases. Germline trimming cut 1 base from V and 5 bases from J; bases unmatched to any gene: 0. From germline, CDR1 is SGHTA and CDR2 FQGTGA. The CDR3 loop spans 13 amino acids. The CDR3 is CASSLSGGETQYF. The CDR3 coding sequence is TGTGCCAGCAGCTTAAGCGGGGGGGAGACCCAGTACTTC.

The rearrangement joins TRBV10-2 to TRBJ2-5; D is possibly TRBD2 (6 bases). Trimming left V 8 bases short and J 7 bases short, with 14 bases between. The CDR3 loop spans 12 amino acids. Looked up from germline, CDR1 is WSHSY and CDR2 is SAAADI. This CDR3 reads CASVGTPGTQYF. In DNA form, the CDR3 reads TGCGCCAGCGTTGGGACTCCAGGGACCCAGTACTTC.

Only a few counts were recorded for this clone. The chain is built from TRBV5-1 and TRBJ2-7; TRBD2 is a possible D gene (6 bases). Germline V gene lookup returns CDR1 SGHRS and CDR2 YFSETQ. CDR3 length: 15 residues. Trimming left V 4 bases short and J 0 bases short, with 14 bases between. As DNA, the CDR3 is TGCGCCAGCAGCCCCGGGACTCCCAGCTCCTACGAGCAGTACTTC. Translated, it gives CASSPGTPSSYEQYF.

The chain carries TRBV29-1 and TRBJ2-6, with TRBD1 identical over 8 bases. With V trimmed by 6 bases and J by 7 bases, 8 bases remained unmatched. Germline V gives CDR1 SQVTM, CDR2 ANQGSEA. The CDR3 has 14 amino acids. CDR3 nucleotide sequence: TGCAGCGTCGTTGGACAGGGCGTAGCCAACGTCCTGACTTTC. This gives the protein CSVVGQGVANVLTF.

This clone was found a few times. The rearrangement uses TRBV28 and TRBJ1-3; D is possibly TRBD1 (5 bases). The germline V and J ends were trimmed by 1 base and 0 bases, with 10 bases remaining between them. The length of the CDR3 is 16 residues. The V gene's germline CDR1 is MDHEN and CDR2 SYDVKM. For the CDR3, the DNA is TGTGCCAGCAGTTTATTCAGGGCGGACTCTGGAAACACCATATATTTT. Amino acid sequence: CASSLFRADSGNTIYF.

The rearrangement links TRBV6-5 to TRBJ2-5; TRBD2 matches 11 bases. This CDR3 spans 15 amino acids. In germline, CDR1 is MNHEY, CDR2 SVGAGI. J was trimmed by 4 bases and V by 4 bases; bases with no gene match: 5. The CDR3 region is CASSSTGTSGETQYF. CDR3 DNA sequence: TGTGCCAGCAGTTCCACCGGGACTAGCGGAGAGACCCAGTACTTC.

The chain is built from TRBV28 and TRBJ1-5, with a tentative D call TRBD1 (6 bases). Germline lookup yields CDR1 MDHEN and CDR2 SYDVKM. Trimming removed 10 bases from V and 0 bases from J, with 10 bases in between. The CDR3 has 13 amino acids. The CDR3 DNA follows: TGTGCCACCGGACAGTTTAGCAATCAGCCCCAGCATTTT. Protein: CATGQFSNQPQHF.

The rearrangement joins TRBV3-1 (or the pseudogene TRBV3-2) to TRBJ2-1; the match to TRBD2 covers 12 bases. Per the germline V gene, CDR1 is LGHDT and CDR2 is YNNKEL (reference sequence). Trimming at V came to 1 base and at J to 3 bases, leaving 10 bases not matched to a gene. The CDR3 totals 19 residues. The CDR3 DNA sequence: TGTGCCAGCAGCCAAGCCCCTAGCGGGGGGGCCGATAGCTACAATGAGCAGTTCTTC. Residues: CASSQAPSGGADSYNEQFF.

V and J are TRBV28 and TRBJ2-7; D possibly corresponds to TRBD2 (6 bases). The CDR3 has 16 amino acids. Trimming left V 5 bases short and J 2 bases short, with 19 bases between. From germline, CDR1 is MDHEN and CDR2 SYDVKM. CDR3 sequence (DNA): TGTGCCAGCAGTCTCATGGGTACCGGGGGTACCTACGAGCAGTACTTC. This codes for CASSLMGTGGTYEQYF.

As concerns this clone: Without the conserved terminal phenylalanine or tryptophan, this CDR3 likely stems from a read error. The DNA is left out, because the CDR3 cannot be placed on it with certainty; the CDR3 is given as TCRdb lists it. J is TRBJ2-7 and V is TRBV2; TRBD1 was called by the table and not checked on the DNA. Counting both end residues, the CDR3 totals 11 amino acids. The germline V gene encodes CDR1 SNHLY and CDR2 FYNNEI. The chain's CDR3 is CASSEQGAQAI.

This chain links TRBV28 with TRBJ2-1; TRBD2 is a possible D gene (5 bases). CDR3 size: 11 residues. The germline V gene encodes CDR1 MDHEN and CDR2 SYDVKM. With 3 bases removed from V and 15 bases from J, the gap between germline ends came to 12 bases. The CDR3 loop reads CASSFNRDTFF. The CDR3 nucleotides read TGTGCCAGCAGTTTCAACCGGGATACGTTCTTC.

The chain carries TRBV3-1 (or the pseudogene TRBV3-2) and TRBJ2-7; TRBD1 aligns across 7 bases. CDR1 and CDR2 (germline): LGHDT, YNNKEL (reference sequence). Trimming cost V 4 bases and J 3 bases; bases outside gene matches: 6. The CDR3 sequence is 14 residues long. CDR3 coding DNA: TGTGCCAGCAGCCCTCGGGACAGAATCTACGAGCAGTACTTC. It yields the protein CASSPRDRIYEQYF.

The gene calls are TRBV9 and TRBJ1-2; D is possibly TRBD1 (6 bases). Trimming pared 2 bases from V and 8 bases from J, leaving 16 bases between. CDR1 is SGDLS and CDR2 is YYNGEE in the germline V gene. The CDR3 is 14 amino acids. The CDR3 sequence: CASSVTRGAGGYTF. DNA of the CDR3: TGTGCCAGCAGCGTGACGCGGGGGGCGGGAGGCTACACCTTC.

The CDR3 DNA is TGTGCCTGGAGGCGGGATACGCAGTATTTT. Protein: CAWRRDTQYF. V usage is TRBV30 and J usage is TRBJ2-3; no firm D call. V lost 3 bases and J lost 6, with 4 bases in between. CDR3 length equals 10 residues. Germline V gene lookup returns CDR1 GTSNPN and CDR2 SVGIG (reference sequence).

V and J are TRBV30 and TRBJ2-3; D unclear. The CDR3 runs 13 residues. Trimming pared 5 bases from V and 0 bases from J, leaving 9 bases between. From germline, CDR1 is GTSNPN and CDR2 SVGIG (reference sequence). CDR3 sequence (DNA): TGTGCCTGGTGCTTCGGGAGCACAGATACGCAGTATTTT. This translates into CAWCFGSTDTQYF. Combining the CDR3 with reference TRBV30 and TRBJ2-3 gives the whole variable domain SQTIHQWPATLVQPVGSPLSLECTVEGTSNPNLYWYRQAAGRGLQLLFYSVGIGQISSEVPQNLSASRPQDRQFILSSKKLLLSDSGFYLCAWCFGSTDTQYFGPGTRLTVL.

V gene TRBV15 combines with J gene TRBJ1-5; D is perhaps TRBD1 (6 bases). Deletions cut 2 bases from V and 5 bases from J, with 13 bases between. The CDR3 is 15 residues long. Germline-derived CDR1 and CDR2 are LNHNV and YYDKDF (reference sequence). CDR3 protein: CATSRLQGTHQPQHF. The CDR3 coding sequence is TGTGCCACCAGCAGATTACAGGGAACCCATCAGCCCCAGCATTTT.

The CDR3 bases are TGTGCCAGCAGCTTAGGGCTGGCTCAGCCCCAGCATTTT. Amino acids: CASSLGLAQPQHF. J is TRBJ1-5 and V is TRBV7-2, with D unresolved. The CDR3 length is 13 residues. CDR1 is SGHTA and CDR2 is FQGNSA in the germline V gene. Trimming cost V 1 base and J 6 bases, with 7 bases left between them.